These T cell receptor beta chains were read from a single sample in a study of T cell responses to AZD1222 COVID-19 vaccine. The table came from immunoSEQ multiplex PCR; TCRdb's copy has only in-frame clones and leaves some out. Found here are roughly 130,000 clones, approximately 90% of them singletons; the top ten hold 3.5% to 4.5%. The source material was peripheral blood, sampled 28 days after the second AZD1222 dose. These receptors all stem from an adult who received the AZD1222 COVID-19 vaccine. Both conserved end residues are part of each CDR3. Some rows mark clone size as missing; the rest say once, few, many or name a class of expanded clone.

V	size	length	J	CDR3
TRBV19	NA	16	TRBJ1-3	CASSIVGRLRGNTIYF
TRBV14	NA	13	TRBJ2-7	CASSQDPEGEQYF
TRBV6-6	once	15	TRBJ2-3	CASSYPGTRPDTQYF
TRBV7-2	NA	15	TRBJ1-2	CASSLAVGNLYGYTF
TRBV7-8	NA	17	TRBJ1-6	CASSLVIRPGDNSPLHF
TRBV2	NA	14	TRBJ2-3	CASIQNRDGDTQYF
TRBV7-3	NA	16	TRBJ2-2	CASSQTSGTNTGELFF
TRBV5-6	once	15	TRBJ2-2	CASSRIAGGPGELFF
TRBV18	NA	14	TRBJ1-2	CASSLRTANYGYTF
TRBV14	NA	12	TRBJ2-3	CASSQNTDTQYF
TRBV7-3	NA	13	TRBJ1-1	CASSRGGNTEAFF
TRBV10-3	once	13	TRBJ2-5	CAISDRLEETQYF
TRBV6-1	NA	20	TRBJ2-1	CASSARIGTSGISSYNEQFF
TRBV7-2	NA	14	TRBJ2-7	CASSTPSGGYEQYF
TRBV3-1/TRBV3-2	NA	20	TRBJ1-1	CASSQDTPGGQGPMNTEAFF
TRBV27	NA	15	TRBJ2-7	CASTPGPPAAYEQYF
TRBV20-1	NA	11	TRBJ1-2	CSASRGNGYTF
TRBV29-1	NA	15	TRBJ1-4	CSVGRRGLANEKLFF
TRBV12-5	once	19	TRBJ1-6	CASGLARHISKVPTRPLHF
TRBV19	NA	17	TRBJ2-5	CASSPRGSGRARETQYF
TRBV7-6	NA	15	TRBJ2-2	CASSPSGLGTGELFF
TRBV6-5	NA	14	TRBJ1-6	CASSYSKGVSPLHF
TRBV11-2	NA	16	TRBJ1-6	CASSFGGSSYNSPLHF
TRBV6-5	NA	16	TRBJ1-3	CASSYSRVSSGNTIYF
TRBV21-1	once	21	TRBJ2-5	CASSKVMVGPRRVPSQETQYF
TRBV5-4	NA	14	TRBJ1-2	CASSFSTLPLGYTF
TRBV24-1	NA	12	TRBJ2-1	CATSRSYNEQFF
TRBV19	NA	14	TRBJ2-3	CATQSTGVGDTQYF
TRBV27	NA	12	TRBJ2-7	CASSSRGGEQYF
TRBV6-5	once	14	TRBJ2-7	CASRSDSNSGEQYF
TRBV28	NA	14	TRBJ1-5	CASGRLYSNQPQHF
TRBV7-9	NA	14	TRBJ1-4	CASSPGQGDEKLFF
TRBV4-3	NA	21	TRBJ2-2	CASSQEPIFYGTSGATGELFF
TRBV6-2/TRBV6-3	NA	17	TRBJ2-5	CASSYGVRLAWQETQYF
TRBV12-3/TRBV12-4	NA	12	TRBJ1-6	CASRTGEGPLHF
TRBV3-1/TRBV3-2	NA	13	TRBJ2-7	CASRGLQSYEQYF
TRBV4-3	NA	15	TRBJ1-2	CASSQGDRGNYGYTF
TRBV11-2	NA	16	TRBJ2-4	CASSLTQVRSKNIQYF
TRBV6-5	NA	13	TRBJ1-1	CASSYGRNTEAFF
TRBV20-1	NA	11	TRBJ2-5	CSGIYLETQYF
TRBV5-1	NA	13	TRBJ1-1	CASSDGGNTEAFF
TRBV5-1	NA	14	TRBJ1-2	CASGGWDLNYGYTF
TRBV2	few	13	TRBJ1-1	CASLPALGTEAFF
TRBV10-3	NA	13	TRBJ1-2	CAISERQGNGYTF
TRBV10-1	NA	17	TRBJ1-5	CAINSPGGSYSNQPQHF
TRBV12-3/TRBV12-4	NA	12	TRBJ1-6	CASSGEASPLHF
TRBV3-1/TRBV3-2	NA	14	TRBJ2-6	CASSGLRGANVLTF
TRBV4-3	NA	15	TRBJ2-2	CASSQDLTVTGELFF
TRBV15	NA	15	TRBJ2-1	CATSRRPSGYNEQFF
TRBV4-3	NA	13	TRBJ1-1	CASSQGGNTEAFF
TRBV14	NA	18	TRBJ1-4	CASSPRLDSTPTNEKLFF
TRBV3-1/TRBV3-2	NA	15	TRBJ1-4	CASSQQTGFGEKLFF
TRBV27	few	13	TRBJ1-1	CASSLRALTEAFF
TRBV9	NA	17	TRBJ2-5	CASSVAGGGARQETQYF
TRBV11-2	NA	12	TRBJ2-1	CASRVELSEQFF
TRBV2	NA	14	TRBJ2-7	CASSGLVGSGEQYF
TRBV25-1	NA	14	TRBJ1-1	CASSEGVGGTEAFF
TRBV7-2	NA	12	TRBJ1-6	CASSNNNSPLHF
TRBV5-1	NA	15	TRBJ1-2	CASSRGTAEIRGYTF